These 10 T cell receptor beta chains share one sample of origin, sequenced in a study of cytomegalovirus exposure and HLA in healthy donors (dated by TCRdb to 2015 to 2018). The library was built by means of the immunoSEQ multiplex PCR assay. A mixture of 60 forward primers for TCR Vbeta segments and 13 reverse primers for TCR Jbeta segments was used in the multiplex PCR. TCRdb mirrors the immuneACCESS table, restricted to in-frame sequences. Some clones are absent from its copies; in checked studies, under half trace to an unresolved V gene, and the reason for the others is unknown. The sample data list more than 65,000 clones, and roughly four fifths of these were observed just once. The top ten hold about 1.9% of the sample. Sequenced input: PBMCs. These receptors were collected from a man aged 18 to 30 in good health and CMV-seronegative.

The rearrangement links TRBV27 to TRBJ2-5, with 12 nucleotides matching TRBD2. The V segment lost 5 bases and the J segment 1 base; nucleotides outside the gene matches: 11. This CDR3 contains 18 residues. Germline V gives CDR1 MNHEY, CDR2 SMNVEV (reference sequence). CDR3 in DNA: TGTGCCAGCAGTATCCTACTAGCGGGAGGTGCCCCCCAAGAGACCCAGTACTTC. It encodes CASSILLAGGAPQETQYF.

The chain joins TRBV2 to TRBJ1-4; 7 bases match TRBD1. The CDR3 is made up of 13 amino acids. The V gene end was trimmed by 7 bases and the J gene end by 4 bases; junction bases not matched to a gene: 3. The germline CDR1 and CDR2 sequences are SNHLY and FYNNEI. The CDR3 loop reads CASIRGSNEKLFF. The CDR3 region has the DNA TGTGCCAGCATCAGGGGGAGTAATGAAAAACTGTTTTTT.

V is TRBV6-4 and J is TRBJ1-1; TRBD1 agrees at 10 bases. CDR1 and CDR2 from the germline V gene are MRHNA and SNTAGT. J lost 7 bases, V lost 5 bases, and 7 bases had no gene match. The CDR3 extends over 14 amino acids. The CDR3 DNA reads TGTGCCAGCAGTTTGACAGGGGGCTCGGTTGAAGCTTTCTTT. Protein: CASSLTGGSVEAFF.

The chain carries TRBV7-2 and TRBJ2-3; D call uncertain. The germline gives CDR1 SGHTA, CDR2 FQGNSA. The CDR3 totals 12 residues. Trimming cost V 5 bases and J 2 bases, with 5 bases left between them. CDR3 protein: CASSPFTDTQYF. The CDR3 nucleotides are TGTGCCAGCAGCCCTTTCACAGATACGCAGTATTTT. The variable domain in full, completed from reference TRBV7-2 and TRBJ2-3, reads GAGVSQSPSNKVTEKGKDVELRCDPISGHTALYWYRQSLGQGLEFLIYFQGNSAPDKSGLPSDRFSAERTGGSVSTLTIQRTQQEDSAVYLCASSPFTDTQYFGPGTRLTVL.

The rearrangement joins TRBV9 to TRBJ2-7; D is perhaps TRBD2 (5 bases). CDR3 length equals 15 residues. Germline V gene lookup returns CDR1 SGDLS and CDR2 YYNGEE. Between the trimmed V and J ends, which lost 0 bases and 0 bases, there was a span of 10 bases. The CDR3 is CASSVAAGNSYEQYF. The CDR3 nucleotides read TGTGCCAGCAGCGTAGCTGCGGGTAACTCCTACGAGCAGTACTTC.

This chain uses TRBV25-1 with TRBJ1-5; D gene unclear. The V gene lost 3 bases and the J gene lost 5 bases, with 5 bases spanning the gap. The CDR3 sequence is 12 residues long. The V gene's germline CDR1 is MGHDK and CDR2 SYGVNS. The CDR3 sequence is CASSDPYQPQHF. CDR3 sequence (DNA): TGTGCCAGCAGTGACCCTTATCAGCCCCAGCATTTT.

This clone was found once. CDR3: CASSQDEARGEAFF. DNA of the CDR3: TGCGCCAGCAGCCAAGATGAAGCGCGGGGTGAAGCTTTCTTT. This chain links TRBV4-3 with TRBJ1-1; D uncertain. The V end lost 0 bases, the J end lost 7 bases, and 12 bases lay between the germline ends. CDR1 and CDR2 from the germline V gene are LGHNA and YSLEER. This CDR3 is built from 14 residues.

The chain combines TRBV10-3 with TRBJ2-7, with 11 bases fitting TRBD2. The junction had 2 bases not matched to a gene; V was cut back by 5 bases and J by 2 bases. Germline assignment: CDR1 ENHRY and CDR2 SYGVKD. This CDR3 comprises 14 residues. The CDR3 nucleotides are TGTGCCATCAGTTCGACTAGCGGGACCTACGAGCAGTACTTC. Its protein is CAISSTSGTYEQYF.

CDR3 sequence (DNA): TGTGCCAGCAGCTTGGACTCATATGGCTACACCTTC. Protein sequence: CASSLDSYGYTF. V and J are TRBV5-4 and TRBJ1-2; D not resolved. The CDR3 has 12 amino acids. V was shortened by 0 bases and J by 5 bases, with 5 bases between the two germline ends. In germline, CDR1 is SGHNT, CDR2 YYREEE (reference sequence).

The chain has TRBV7-9 and TRBJ1-5, with TRBD1 matching over 9 bases. J was trimmed by 7 bases and V by 4 bases; bases with no gene match: 11. The CDR3 runs to 16 residues. The germline V gene encodes CDR1 SEHNR and CDR2 FQNEAQ (reference sequence). The CDR3 reads CASSSGTGYGRQPQHF. As DNA, the CDR3 is TGTGCCAGCAGCTCAGGGACAGGGTATGGTAGGCAGCCCCAGCATTTT. The whole variable domain, remainder taken from reference TRBV7-9 and TRBJ1-5, is DTGVSQNPRHKITKRGQNVTFRCDPISEHNRLYWYRQTLGQGPEFLTYFQNEAQLEKSRLLSDRFSAERPKGSFSTLEIQRTEQGDSAMYLCASSSGTGYGRQPQHFGDGTRLSIL.